These T cell receptor beta chains were read from a single sample in a study of cytomegalovirus exposure and HLA in healthy donors. Method: immunoSEQ multiplex PCR; TCRdb's copy keeps in-frame clones and lacks some. The sample contains 150,000 or so clones, about four fifths of which appear only once. Sequencing used PBMCs. The origin of the receptors is a woman between 18 and 30 years old in good health and CMV-seropositive. Each CDR3 is given with its conserved first and last residue. D genes are given only for firm matches. Only part of the rows carry a size: once, few, many, or a class if the clone is expanded.

j_call,clone_size,v_call,d_call,cdr3_length,cdr3_nt,cdr3_aa
TRBJ2-7,NA,TRBV27,TRBD1,16,TGTGCCAGCAGTTTAGTGGCAGGGGGTAATCTGTACGAGCAGTACTTC,CASSLVAGGNLYEQYF
TRBJ1-4,NA,TRBV7-9,NA,18,TGTGCCAGCACCTTTCTAAACCTTGGGGGGGAGTGGGGTGAAAAACTGTTTTTT,CASTFLNLGGEWGEKLFF
TRBJ1-1,NA,TRBV4-2,TRBD1,14,TGTGCCAGCAGCCCTAGACAGGGGGGCACTGAAGCTTTCTTT,CASSPRQGGTEAFF
TRBJ2-7,NA,TRBV29-1,NA,12,TGCAGCGTTGATCCCGGGGACTACGAGCAGTACTTC,CSVDPGDYEQYF
TRBJ2-5,NA,TRBV7-8,NA,13,TGTGCCAGCAGCCGCTCAGGCCGAGAGACCCAGTACTTC,CASSRSGRETQYF
TRBJ1-1,NA,TRBV5-1,NA,15,TGCGCCAGCAGCTTGGATGTAGCAGGGAGGGCTGAAGCTTTCTTT,CASSLDVAGRAEAFF
TRBJ1-3,NA,TRBV5-8,NA,13,TGTGCCAGCAGCCCCACTGGTGGAAACACCATATATTTT,CASSPTGGNTIYF
TRBJ1-1,NA,TRBV7-2,NA,14,TGTGCCAGCAGCTTTTACGACACTGACACTGAAGCTTTCTTT,CASSFYDTDTEAFF
TRBJ1-2,NA,TRBV4-3,TRBD1,16,TGCGCCAGCAGCCCCGGACAGGGGGCCGCCCCTCGTGGCTACACCTTC,CASSPGQGAAPRGYTF
TRBJ2-5,NA,TRBV7-2,TRBD1,14,TGTGCCAGCAGCTTAGCAGGGGGCGGCGAGACCCAGTACTTC,CASSLAGGGETQYF
TRBJ1-1,NA,TRBV5-6,NA,15,TGTGCCAGCAGCTTGCGGGCAGGGATGAACACTGAAGCTTTCTTT,CASSLRAGMNTEAFF
TRBJ2-7,NA,TRBV6-5,TRBD2,15,TGTGCCAGCAGACCCCCCGGGACTAACCATCACGAGCAGTACTTC,CASRPPGTNHHEQYF
TRBJ2-7,NA,TRBV6-6,TRBD1,14,TGTGCCAGCAGGGACAGGGGGTCGGGCTACGAGCAGTACTTC,CASRDRGSGYEQYF
TRBJ1-5,NA,TRBV10-3,TRBD1,15,TGTGCCATCAGAGATGGACAGGGACACAATCAGCCCCAGCATTTT,CAIRDGQGHNQPQHF
TRBJ2-3,NA,TRBV2,NA,13,TGTGCCAGCAGTGGGACACTCACAGATACGCAGTATTTT,CASSGTLTDTQYF
TRBJ2-1,few,TRBV5-1,TRBD2,14,TGCGCCAGCCACACCGGGACTATTCCACACCCCCAGTTCTTC,CASHTGTIPHPQFF
TRBJ1-2,NA,TRBV9,NA,13,TGTGCCAGCAGCCCGGGAGGGGTTATTGGCTACACCTTC,CASSPGGVIGYTF
TRBJ2-7,NA,TRBV11-2,TRBD2,15,TGTGCCAGCAGCTTAAGGGTTAGCGGGGGCCACGAGCAGTACTTC,CASSLRVSGGHEQYF
TRBJ2-1,NA,TRBV30,NA,15,TGTGCCTGGGCACCGGGGGGCGGGGACTACAATGAGCAGTTCTTC,CAWAPGGGDYNEQFF
TRBJ2-7,NA,TRBV9,NA,13,TGTGCCAGCAGCGTTTCCTTCTCCTACGAGCAGTACTTC,CASSVSFSYEQYF
TRBJ2-5,NA,TRBV28,NA,13,TGTGCCAGCAGTTTTTCCCCAAAAGAGACCCAGTACTTC,CASSFSPKETQYF
TRBJ1-2,NA,TRBV5-1,TRBD1,15,TGCGCCAGCAGCCCGGGGACAGGTTTTAACTATGGCTACACCTTC,CASSPGTGFNYGYTF
TRBJ2-7,few,TRBV5-4,NA,13,TGTGCCAGCAGCCCCCCCGGGGGCTACGAGCAGTACTTC,CASSPPGGYEQYF
TRBJ2-1,NA,TRBV11-3,TRBD1,13,TGTGCCAGCAGCTTCGGACAGGGGGGAGAGCAGTTCTTC,CASSFGQGGEQFF
TRBJ1-2,NA,TRBV7-2,NA,15,TGTGCCAGCAACGAAGGGTTAGGAGGGGACTATGGCTACACCTTC,CASNEGLGGDYGYTF
TRBJ1-6,NA,TRBV6-5,TRBD1,15,TGTGCCAGCAGTCGGGACAGTCCATATAATTCACCCCTCCACTTT,CASSRDSPYNSPLHF
TRBJ1-1,NA,TRBV29-1,TRBD1,13,TGCAGCGTGGGGACAGGGGAGAACACTGAAGCTTTCTTT,CSVGTGENTEAFF
TRBJ2-7,NA,TRBV5-6,NA,14,TGTGCCAGCAGCTCAGTCGGGACACCCTACGAGCAGTACTTC,CASSSVGTPYEQYF
TRBJ1-4,few,TRBV9,TRBD1,19,TGTGCCAGCAGCTCCCGGCGGGACAGTATTCCTCATATGCGTGAAAAACTGTTTTTT,CASSSRRDSIPHMREKLFF
TRBJ2-5,NA,TRBV11-2,NA,14,TGTGCCAGCAGCTTACCAGGGAACCAAGAGACCCAGTACTTC,CASSLPGNQETQYF
TRBJ1-2,NA,TRBV29-1,NA,15,TGCAGCGTTGAATTCAGCATACAGGGTCCCTATGGCTACACCTTC,CSVEFSIQGPYGYTF
TRBJ1-2,NA,TRBV28,NA,13,TGTGCCAGCAGTCCAGGGGCTCACATTGGCTACACCTTC,CASSPGAHIGYTF
TRBJ1-1,NA,TRBV15,NA,14,TGTGCCACCAGCAGAGAGGGAGGACACACTGAAGCTTTCTTT,CATSREGGHTEAFF
TRBJ1-5,NA,TRBV6-6,TRBD1,16,TGTGCCAGCAGCCTCGAACGGACAGGGGGAAGTCAGCCCCAGCATTTT,CASSLERTGGSQPQHF
TRBJ1-2,NA,TRBV7-9,TRBD1,11,TGTGCCAGCAGCGCCGACAGGGAGTCCACCTTC,CASSADRESTF
TRBJ1-4,NA,TRBV19,TRBD1,14,TGTGCCAGTAGTTCGGGACAGGATAATGAAAAACTGTTTTTT,CASSSGQDNEKLFF
TRBJ2-4,NA,TRBV27,NA,17,TGTGCCAGCAGTTCCGACAGTAGCCCTCTCGGGTTGGGCATTCAGTACTTC,CASSSDSSPLGLGIQYF
TRBJ2-7,NA,TRBV27,NA,17,TGTGCCAGCATCGGGAGCGCGTGGGGCAGCGACTCCAACGAGCAGTACTTC,CASIGSAWGSDSNEQYF
TRBJ2-7,NA,TRBV11-1,NA,13,TGTGCCAGCAGCAGCGGACAGCTATACGAGCAGTACTTC,CASSSGQLYEQYF
TRBJ2-7,few,TRBV2,NA,14,TGTGCCAGCAGTGACTTCTTATTAACCTACGAGCAGTACTTC,CASSDFLLTYEQYF
TRBJ2-3,NA,TRBV30,NA,16,TGTGCCTGGAGTAGGGCCGCGGGACGGAACACAGATACGCAGTATTTT,CAWSRAAGRNTDTQYF
TRBJ1-2,once,TRBV28,NA,14,TGTGCCAGCAGTAGGGGGGGCTCGAACTATGGCTACACCTTC,CASSRGGSNYGYTF
TRBJ2-5,NA,TRBV19,NA,13,TGTGCCAGTTCTACAGGGATGGGGGAGACCCAGTACTTC,CASSTGMGETQYF
TRBJ2-1,NA,TRBV7-8,NA,13,TGTGCCAGCAGCCAAGGGGCTTACAATGAGCAGTTCTTC,CASSQGAYNEQFF
TRBJ1-2,NA,TRBV7-9,TRBD1,15,TGTGCCAGCAGCTTAGGGGACAGACGTAACTATGGCTACACCTTC,CASSLGDRRNYGYTF
TRBJ2-5,NA,TRBV5-4,NA,16,TGTGCCAGCAGCTTGGGTCCCGTCGAGGGTACAGAGACCCAGTACTTC,CASSLGPVEGTETQYF
TRBJ2-4,NA,TRBV7-2,NA,15,TGTGCCAGCAGCTTCGCAGATTTAGCCAAAAACATTCAGTACTTC,CASSFADLAKNIQYF
TRBJ2-5,NA,TRBV6-1,NA,16,TGTGCCAGCAGTGATGGCATCGGACTGATACAAGAGACCCAGTACTTC,CASSDGIGLIQETQYF
TRBJ2-1,once,TRBV4-1,TRBD2,16,TGCGCCAGCAGCCAAGAGCGGGGGAGCTCCTACAATGAGCAGTTCTTC,CASSQERGSSYNEQFF
TRBJ2-3,NA,TRBV7-2,NA,15,TGTGCCAGCAGCTTAGATATGGGCAGCACAGATACGCAGTATTTT,CASSLDMGSTDTQYF
TRBJ2-3,NA,TRBV28,NA,14,TGTGCCAGCAGCCGACAGGAGCCCACAGATACGCAGTATTTT,CASSRQEPTDTQYF
TRBJ2-5,NA,TRBV7-2,NA,15,TGTGCCAGCAGCCGACCCGGACTGGGACAAGAGACCCAGTACTTC,CASSRPGLGQETQYF
TRBJ1-6,NA,TRBV28,NA,17,TGTGCCAGCAGTTTTTTGAAATTGCAGACGGGAATTTCACCCCTCCACTTT,CASSFLKLQTGISPLHF
TRBJ2-7,NA,TRBV6-5,NA,15,TGTGCCAGCAGTTACGGTAGCCTGCCGCTGCACGAGCAGTACTTC,CASSYGSLPLHEQYF
TRBJ2-3,once,TRBV19,TRBD2,16,TGTGCCAGTAGCCGGACTAGCGGGGGTGGCACAGATACGCAGTATTTT,CASSRTSGGGTDTQYF
TRBJ1-2,NA,TRBV25-1,NA,13,TGTGCCAGCAGTTCTGGACAGACTTATGGCTACACCTTC,CASSSGQTYGYTF
TRBJ1-5,NA,TRBV5-5,NA,15,TGTGCCAGCAGATCTCCGGGATTAAACGATCAGCCCCAGCATTTT,CASRSPGLNDQPQHF